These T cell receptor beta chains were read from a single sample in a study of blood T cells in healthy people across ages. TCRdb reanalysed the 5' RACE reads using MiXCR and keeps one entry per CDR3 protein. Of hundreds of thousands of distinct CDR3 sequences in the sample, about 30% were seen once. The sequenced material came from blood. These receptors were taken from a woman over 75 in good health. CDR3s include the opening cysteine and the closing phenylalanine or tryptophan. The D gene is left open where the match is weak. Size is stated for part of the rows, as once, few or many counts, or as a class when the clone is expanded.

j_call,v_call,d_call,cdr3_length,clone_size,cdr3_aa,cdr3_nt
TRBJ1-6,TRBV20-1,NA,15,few,CSARLLQGGNSPLHF,TGCAGTGCTAGACTCCTTCAGGGTGGCAATTCACCCCTCCACTTT
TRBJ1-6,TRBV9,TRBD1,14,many,CASSAQQGRSPLHF,TGTGCCAGCAGCGCACAACAGGGGCGCTCACCCCTCCACTTT
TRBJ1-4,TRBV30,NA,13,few,CAWSVYGNEKLFF,TGTGCCTGGAGTGTATACGGGAATGAAAAACTGTTTTTT
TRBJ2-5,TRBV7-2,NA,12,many,CASSRQRETQYF,TGTGCCAGCAGCCGGCAACGAGAGACCCAGTACTTC
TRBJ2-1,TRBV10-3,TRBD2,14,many,CAARPDSGGGGQFF,TGTGCCGCCCGCCCAGATAGCGGGGGGGGAGGGCAGTTCTTC
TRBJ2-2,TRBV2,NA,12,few,CARDRAGGELFF,TGTGCCAGAGATCGGGCGGGCGGGGAGCTGTTTTTT
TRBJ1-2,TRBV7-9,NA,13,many,CASSFQGNYGCTF,TGTGCCAGCAGCTTCCAGGGGAACTATGGCTGCACCTTC
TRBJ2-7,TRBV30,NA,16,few,CAWRRIAERSDAEQYF,TGTGCCTGGAGGCGAATTGCTGAGAGGTCCGATGCCGAGCAGTACTTC
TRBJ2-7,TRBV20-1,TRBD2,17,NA,CSARGGGAGGDSYEQYF,TGCAGTGCTAGAGGTGGGGGAGCGGGGGGGGACTCCTACGAGCAGTACTTC
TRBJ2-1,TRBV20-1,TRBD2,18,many,CSARSPGLAGGGINEQFF,TGCAGTGCTAGATCCCCGGGACTAGCGGGGGGCGGGATCAATGAGCAGTTCTTC